This T cell receptor (beta chain) was sequenced in a study of blood T cell repertoires in COVID-19 (dated by TCRdb to about 2020). Describing the broader study: Samples covering the acute and convalescent phases of COVID-19 were provided by collaborators in the United States, Italy and Spain. Where available, HLA class I and class II types were taken from metadata supplied by the sample provider and were not determined by assay-based typing. A freely available public database, intended as a resource for researchers studying the immune response to SARS-CoV-2, is where the repertoires were released. The prospective study material was composed of cDNA or gDNA derived from T cells, B-cell-depleted T cells, or PBMCs. Samples were obtained from the ongoing ImmuneRACE study (first 160 participants) and from 1,254 subjects provided by 6 global collaborators. Deeply sampled blood TCRbeta repertoires from subjects exposed to, actively infected with, or recovered from COVID-19 were included in the dataset. The sample metadata nearly always contained a de-identified subject ID, COVID-19 status, age in years and sex. Broader findings and caveats from the paper: The amount of clinical and demographic metadata varied by source and participant and was provided uncurated.

The collaborating institutions used their own protocols to collect whole blood in K2EDTA tubes. For TCRbeta analysis, collaborators shipped samples in one of three forms: frozen whole blood, isolated PBMCs, or DNA extracted from either of those sample types. TCRbeta CDR3 regions were amplified from genomic DNA using the immunoSEQ Assay, a bias-controlled multiplex PCR. On the study's bioinformatics: Within the assay, amplification of reference gene primers was used to estimate how many nucleated cells each sample contained. To quantify the absolute abundance of each unique TCRbeta CDR3 rearrangement, sequence reads were collapsed and filtered. For each sample, productive Simpson clonality was calculated as the square root of Simpson's diversity index over productive rearrangements. TCRdb stores this immuneACCESS table with in-frame sequences only. Part of the clones is absent; in the studies checked, under half of the shortfall reflects unresolved V genes, and no reason is known for the rest. For V, J and clone size, that table is used; D and trimming come from the DNA. Counted in this sample were 270,000 or so clones; more than 65% of them appeared once. The top ten constitute under 3.5% of the sample.

A remark on this clone: The antigen it recognizes is unknown. Within one base of it there is no much larger clone, and no base qualities were kept.

Relative to germline, V is missing 3 bases and J is missing 1 base, with 5 bases of the junction outside any gene match. The germline V gene encodes CDR1 MNHNS and CDR2 SASEGT. Its CDR3 holds 16 amino acids, cysteine through phenylalanine. The sequence is cut down to CDR3 DNA, 48 bases in frame from base 1. The clonotype was recovered from a woman between 18 and 29 years old with acute or convalescent COVID-19. What was sequenced was peripheral blood. The rearrangement joined TRBV6-1 to TRBJ2-4; TRBD2 matches 8 bases in the middle. The DNA reads TGTGCCAGCAGTGATTACGGGGGGGGCGCCAAAAACATTCAGTACTTC. It specifies CASSDYGGGAKNIQYF.